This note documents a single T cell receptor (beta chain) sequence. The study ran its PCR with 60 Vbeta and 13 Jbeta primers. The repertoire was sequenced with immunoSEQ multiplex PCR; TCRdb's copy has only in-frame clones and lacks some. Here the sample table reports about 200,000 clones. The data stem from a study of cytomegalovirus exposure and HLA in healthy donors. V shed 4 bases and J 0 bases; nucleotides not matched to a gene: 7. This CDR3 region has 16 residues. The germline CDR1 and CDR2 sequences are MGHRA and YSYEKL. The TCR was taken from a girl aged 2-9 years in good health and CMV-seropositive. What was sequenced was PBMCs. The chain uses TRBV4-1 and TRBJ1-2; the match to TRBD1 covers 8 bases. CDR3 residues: CASSLLGDRSNYGYTF. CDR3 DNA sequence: TGCGCCAGCAGCCTACTTGGGGACAGGTCTAACTATGGCTACACCTTC.